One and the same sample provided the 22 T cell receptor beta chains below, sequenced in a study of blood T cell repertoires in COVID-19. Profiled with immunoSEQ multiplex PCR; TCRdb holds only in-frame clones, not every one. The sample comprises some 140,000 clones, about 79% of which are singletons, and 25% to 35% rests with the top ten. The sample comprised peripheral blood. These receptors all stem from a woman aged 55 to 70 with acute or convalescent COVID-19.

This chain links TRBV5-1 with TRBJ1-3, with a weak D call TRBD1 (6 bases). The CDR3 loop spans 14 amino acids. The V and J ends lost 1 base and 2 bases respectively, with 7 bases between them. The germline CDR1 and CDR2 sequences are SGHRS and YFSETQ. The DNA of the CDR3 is TGCGCCAGCAGCTTGTCAGGGGCTGGAAACACCATATATTTT. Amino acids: CASSLSGAGNTIYF. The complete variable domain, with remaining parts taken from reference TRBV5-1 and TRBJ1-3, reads KAGVTQTPRYLIKTRGQQVTLSCSPISGHRSVSWYQQTPGQGLQFLFEYFSETQRNKGNFPGRFSGRQFSNSRSEMNVSTLELGDSALYLCASSLSGAGNTIYFGEGSWLTVV.

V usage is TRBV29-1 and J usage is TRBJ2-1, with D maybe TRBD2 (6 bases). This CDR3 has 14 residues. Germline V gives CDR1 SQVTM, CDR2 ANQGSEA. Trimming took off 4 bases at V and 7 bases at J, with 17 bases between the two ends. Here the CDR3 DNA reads TGCAGCGTTGGTGGGAGGAGTGGATTGAATGAGCAGTTCTTC. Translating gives CSVGGRSGLNEQFF.

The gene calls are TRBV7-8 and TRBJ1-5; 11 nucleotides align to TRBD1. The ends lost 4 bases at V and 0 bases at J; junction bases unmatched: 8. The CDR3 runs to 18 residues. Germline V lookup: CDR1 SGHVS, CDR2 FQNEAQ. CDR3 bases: TGTGCCAGCAGCTCCTCCGGGACAGGGGGGGCTAGCAATCAGCCCCAGCATTTT. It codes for CASSSSGTGGASNQPQHF.

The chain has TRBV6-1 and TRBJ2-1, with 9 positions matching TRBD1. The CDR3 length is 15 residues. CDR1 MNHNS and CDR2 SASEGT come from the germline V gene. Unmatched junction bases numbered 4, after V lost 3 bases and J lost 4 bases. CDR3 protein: CASSELGTGYNEQFF. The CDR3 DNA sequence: TGTGCCAGCAGTGAGTTAGGGACAGGGTACAATGAGCAGTTCTTC.

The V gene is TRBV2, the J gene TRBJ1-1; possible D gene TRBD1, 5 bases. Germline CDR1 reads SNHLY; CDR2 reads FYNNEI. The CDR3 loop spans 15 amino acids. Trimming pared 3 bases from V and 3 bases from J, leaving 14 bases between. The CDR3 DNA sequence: TGTGCCAGCAGTGAGGAGGAGGGAGGGGACACTGAAGCTTTCTTT. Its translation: CASSEEEGGDTEAFF.

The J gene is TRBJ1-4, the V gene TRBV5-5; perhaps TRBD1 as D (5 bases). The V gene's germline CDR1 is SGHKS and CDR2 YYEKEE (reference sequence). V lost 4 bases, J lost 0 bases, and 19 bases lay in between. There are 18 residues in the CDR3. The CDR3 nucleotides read TGTGCCAGCAGCCATCCGGGGGGTACCGTTGCAACTAATGAAAAACTGTTTTTT. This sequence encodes CASSHPGGTVATNEKLFF.

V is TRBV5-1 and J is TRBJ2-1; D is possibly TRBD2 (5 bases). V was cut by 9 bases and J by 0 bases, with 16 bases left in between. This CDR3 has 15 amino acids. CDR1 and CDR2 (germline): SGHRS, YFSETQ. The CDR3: CATTVGSGSYNEQFF. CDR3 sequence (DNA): TGCGCCACTACGGTGGGGAGCGGCTCCTACAATGAGCAGTTCTTC.

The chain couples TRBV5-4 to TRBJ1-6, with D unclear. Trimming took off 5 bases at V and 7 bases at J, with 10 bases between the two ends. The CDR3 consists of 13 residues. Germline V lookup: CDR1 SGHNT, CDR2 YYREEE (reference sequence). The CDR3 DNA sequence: TGTGCCAGCAGTTCGCTATTAAATTCACCCCTCCACTTT. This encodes CASSSLLNSPLHF.

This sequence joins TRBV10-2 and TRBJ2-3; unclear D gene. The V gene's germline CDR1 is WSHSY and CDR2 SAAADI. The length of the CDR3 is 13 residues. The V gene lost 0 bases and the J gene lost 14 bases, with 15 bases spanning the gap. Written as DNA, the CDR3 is TGCGCCAGCAGTGAGTCGACTCTTCTGAATGTGTATTTT. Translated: CASSESTLLNVYF.

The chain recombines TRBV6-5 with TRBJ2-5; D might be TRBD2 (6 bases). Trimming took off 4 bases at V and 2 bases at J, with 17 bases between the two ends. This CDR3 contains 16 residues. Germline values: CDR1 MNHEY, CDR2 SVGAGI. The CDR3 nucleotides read TGTGCCAGCAGTTCCCCCGGCGGGGAATCACAAGAGACCCAGTACTTC. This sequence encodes CASSSPGGESQETQYF.

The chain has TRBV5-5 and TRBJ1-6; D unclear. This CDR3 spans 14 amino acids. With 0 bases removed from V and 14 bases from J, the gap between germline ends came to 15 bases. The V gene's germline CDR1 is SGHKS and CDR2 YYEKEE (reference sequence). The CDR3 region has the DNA TGTGCCAGCAGCTTGGCAAGTCCGGGGTCGTCCCTCCACTTT. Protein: CASSLASPGSSLHF.

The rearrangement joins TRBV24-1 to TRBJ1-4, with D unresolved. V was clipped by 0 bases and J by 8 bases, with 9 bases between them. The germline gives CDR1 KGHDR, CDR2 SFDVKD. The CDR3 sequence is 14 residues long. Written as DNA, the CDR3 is TGTGCCACCAGTGATTTGAGGTCAGGCGAAAAACTGTTTTTT. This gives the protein CATSDLRSGEKLFF.

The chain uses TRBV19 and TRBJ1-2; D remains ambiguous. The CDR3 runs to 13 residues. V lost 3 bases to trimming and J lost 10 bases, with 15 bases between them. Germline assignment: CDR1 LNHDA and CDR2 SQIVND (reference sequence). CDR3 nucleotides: TGTGCCAGTAGTATCGGTCAAATCGGTGACTACACCTTC. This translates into CASSIGQIGDYTF.

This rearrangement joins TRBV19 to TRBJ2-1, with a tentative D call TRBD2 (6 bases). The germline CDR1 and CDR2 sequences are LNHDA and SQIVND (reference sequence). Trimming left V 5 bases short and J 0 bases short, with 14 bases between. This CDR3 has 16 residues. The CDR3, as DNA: TGTGCCAGTAGTCTAGGACGGGGGAGCTCCTACAATGAGCAGTTCTTC. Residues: CASSLGRGSSYNEQFF. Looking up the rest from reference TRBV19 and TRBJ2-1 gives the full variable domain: DGGITQSPKYLFRKEGQNVTLSCEQNLNHDAMYWYRQDPGQGLRLIYYSQIVNDFQKGDIAEGYSVSREKKESFPLTVTSAQKNPTAFYLCASSLGRGSSYNEQFFGPGTRLTVL.

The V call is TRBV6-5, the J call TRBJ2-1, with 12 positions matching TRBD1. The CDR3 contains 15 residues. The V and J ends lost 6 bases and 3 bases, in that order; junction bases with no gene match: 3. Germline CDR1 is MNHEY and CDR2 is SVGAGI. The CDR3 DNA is TGTGCCAGCAGGGGGGACAGGGGGCACTACAATGAGCAGTTCTTC. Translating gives CASRGDRGHYNEQFF.

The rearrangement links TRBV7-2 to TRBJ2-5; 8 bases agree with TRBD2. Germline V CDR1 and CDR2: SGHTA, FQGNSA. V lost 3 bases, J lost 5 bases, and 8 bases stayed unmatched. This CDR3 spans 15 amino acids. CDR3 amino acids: CASSFGLAARETQYF. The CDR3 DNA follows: TGTGCCAGCAGCTTCGGACTAGCCGCCAGGGAGACCCAGTACTTC. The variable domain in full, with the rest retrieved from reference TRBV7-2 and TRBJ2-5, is GAGVSQSPSNKVTEKGKDVELRCDPISGHTALYWYRQSLGQGLEFLIYFQGNSAPDKSGLPSDRFSAERTGGSVSTLTIQRTQQEDSAVYLCASSFGLAARETQYFGPGTRLLVL.

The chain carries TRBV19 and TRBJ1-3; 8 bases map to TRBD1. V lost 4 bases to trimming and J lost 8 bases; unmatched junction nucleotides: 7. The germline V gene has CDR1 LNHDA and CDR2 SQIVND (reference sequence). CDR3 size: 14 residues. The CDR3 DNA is TGTGCCAGTAGTAGGACAGGGAAGATCGACACCATATATTTT. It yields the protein CASSRTGKIDTIYF.

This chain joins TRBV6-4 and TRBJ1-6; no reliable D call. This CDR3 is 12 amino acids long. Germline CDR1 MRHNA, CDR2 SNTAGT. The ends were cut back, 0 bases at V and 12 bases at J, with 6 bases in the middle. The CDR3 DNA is TGTGCCAGCAGTGACTCCTCGGGACCCCTCCACTTT. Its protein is CASSDSSGPLHF.

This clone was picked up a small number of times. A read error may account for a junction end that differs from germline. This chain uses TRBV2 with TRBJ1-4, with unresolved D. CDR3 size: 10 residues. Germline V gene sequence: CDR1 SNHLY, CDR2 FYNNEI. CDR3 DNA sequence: TGTGCCAGCAGAAAGGAGGGTACGGTTTTT. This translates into CASRKEGTVF.

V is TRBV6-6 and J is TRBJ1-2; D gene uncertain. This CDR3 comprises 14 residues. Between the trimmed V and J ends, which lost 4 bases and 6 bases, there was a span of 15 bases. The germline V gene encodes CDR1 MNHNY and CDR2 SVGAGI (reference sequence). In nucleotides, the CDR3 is TGTGCCAGCAGTTTATCGGACGGGGATGATGGCTACACCTTC. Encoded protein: CASSLSDGDDGYTF.

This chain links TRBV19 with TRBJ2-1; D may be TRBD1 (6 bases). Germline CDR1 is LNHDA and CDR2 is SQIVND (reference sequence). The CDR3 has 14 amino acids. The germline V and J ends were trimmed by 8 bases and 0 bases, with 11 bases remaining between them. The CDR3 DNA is TGTGCCAGTGGTTGGGGGCCCTCCTACAATGAGCAGTTCTTC. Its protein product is CASGWGPSYNEQFF. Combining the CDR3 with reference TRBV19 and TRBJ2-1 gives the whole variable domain DGGITQSPKYLFRKEGQNVTLSCEQNLNHDAMYWYRQDPGQGLRLIYYSQIVNDFQKGDIAEGYSVSREKKESFPLTVTSAQKNPTAFYLCASGWGPSYNEQFFGPGTRLTVL.

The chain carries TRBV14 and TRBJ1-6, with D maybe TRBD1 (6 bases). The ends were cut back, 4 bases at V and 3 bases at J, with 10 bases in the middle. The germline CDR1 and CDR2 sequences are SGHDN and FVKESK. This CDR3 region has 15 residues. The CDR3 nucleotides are TGTGCCAGCAGCCGAGGACAGTTCTATAATTCACCCCTCCACTTT. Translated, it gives CASSRGQFYNSPLHF.